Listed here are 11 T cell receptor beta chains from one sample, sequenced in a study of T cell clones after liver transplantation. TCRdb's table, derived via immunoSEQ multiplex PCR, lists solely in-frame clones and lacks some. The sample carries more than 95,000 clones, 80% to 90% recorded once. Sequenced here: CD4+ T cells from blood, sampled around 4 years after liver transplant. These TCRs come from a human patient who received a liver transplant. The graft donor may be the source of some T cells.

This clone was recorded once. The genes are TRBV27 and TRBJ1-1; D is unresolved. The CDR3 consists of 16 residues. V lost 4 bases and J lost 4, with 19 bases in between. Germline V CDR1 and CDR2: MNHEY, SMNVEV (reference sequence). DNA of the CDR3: TGTGCCAGCAGTTCACTTGGGCCTCGGGGTATCACTGAAGCTTTCTTT. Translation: CASSSLGPRGITEAFF.

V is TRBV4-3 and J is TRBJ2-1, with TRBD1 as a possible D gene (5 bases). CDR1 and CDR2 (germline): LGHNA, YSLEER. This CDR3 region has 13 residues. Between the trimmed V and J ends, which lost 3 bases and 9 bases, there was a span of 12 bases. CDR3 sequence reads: CASSQAIGVEQFF. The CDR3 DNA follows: TGCGCCAGCAGCCAGGCTATAGGGGTTGAGCAGTTCTTC.

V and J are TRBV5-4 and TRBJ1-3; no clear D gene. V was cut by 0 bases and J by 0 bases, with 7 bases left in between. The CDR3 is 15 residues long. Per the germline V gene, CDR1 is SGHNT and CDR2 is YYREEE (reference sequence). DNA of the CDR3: TGTGCCAGCAGCTTGGGCGGGGTCTCTGGAAACACCATATATTTT. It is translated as CASSLGGVSGNTIYF.

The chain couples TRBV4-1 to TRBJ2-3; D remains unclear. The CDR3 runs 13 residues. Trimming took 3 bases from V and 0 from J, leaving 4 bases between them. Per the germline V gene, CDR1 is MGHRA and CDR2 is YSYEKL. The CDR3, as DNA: TGCGCCAGCAGCCAGGCGAGCACAGATACGCAGTATTTT. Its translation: CASSQASTDTQYF.

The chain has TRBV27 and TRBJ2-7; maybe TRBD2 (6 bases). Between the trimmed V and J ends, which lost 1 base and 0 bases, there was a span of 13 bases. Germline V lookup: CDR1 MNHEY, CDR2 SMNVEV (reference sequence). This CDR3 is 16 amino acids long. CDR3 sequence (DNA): TGTGCCAGCAGTTTATGGGGCGGGGCCAGCTCCTACGAGCAGTACTTC. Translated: CASSLWGGASSYEQYF.

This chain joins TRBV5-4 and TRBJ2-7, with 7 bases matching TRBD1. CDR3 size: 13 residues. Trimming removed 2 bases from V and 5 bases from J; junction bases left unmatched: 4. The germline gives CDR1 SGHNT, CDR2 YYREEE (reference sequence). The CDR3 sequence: CASSFDRADEQYF. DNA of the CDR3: TGTGCCAGCAGCTTTGACAGGGCGGACGAGCAGTACTTC.

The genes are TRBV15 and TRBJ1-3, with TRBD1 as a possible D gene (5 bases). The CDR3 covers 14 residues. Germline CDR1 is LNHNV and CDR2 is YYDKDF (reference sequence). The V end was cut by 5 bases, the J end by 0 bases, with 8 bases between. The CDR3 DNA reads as TGTGCCACCAGCCCACAGGACTCTGGAAACACCATATATTTT. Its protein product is CATSPQDSGNTIYF.

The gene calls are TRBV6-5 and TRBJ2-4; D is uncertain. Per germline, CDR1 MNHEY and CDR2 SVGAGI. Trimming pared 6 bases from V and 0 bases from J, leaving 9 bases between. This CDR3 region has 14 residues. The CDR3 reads CASRPLGAKNIQYF. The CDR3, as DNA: TGTGCCAGCAGACCCCTAGGAGCCAAAAACATTCAGTACTTC.

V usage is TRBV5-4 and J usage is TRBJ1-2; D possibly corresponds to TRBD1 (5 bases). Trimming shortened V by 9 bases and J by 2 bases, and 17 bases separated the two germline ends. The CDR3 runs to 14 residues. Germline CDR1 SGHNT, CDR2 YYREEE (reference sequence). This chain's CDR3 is CATLSQGTNYGYTF. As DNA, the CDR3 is TGTGCCACCCTCTCTCAGGGTACCAACTATGGCTACACCTTC.

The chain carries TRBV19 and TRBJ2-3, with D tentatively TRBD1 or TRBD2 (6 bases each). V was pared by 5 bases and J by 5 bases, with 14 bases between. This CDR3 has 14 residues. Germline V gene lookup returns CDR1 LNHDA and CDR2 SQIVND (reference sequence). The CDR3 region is CASSVSGGRDTQYF. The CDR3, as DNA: TGTGCCAGTAGTGTCTCCGGGGGCAGAGATACGCAGTATTTT.

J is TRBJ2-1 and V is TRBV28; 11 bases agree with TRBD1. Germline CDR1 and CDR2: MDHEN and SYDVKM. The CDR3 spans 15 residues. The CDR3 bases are TGTGCTACCACGGCCGGGACAGGGGGGTACAATGAGCAGTTCTTC. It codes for CATTAGTGGYNEQFF.